Shown below are 14 T cell receptor beta chains from a single sample sequenced in a study of cytomegalovirus exposure and HLA in healthy donors. PCR primers comprised 60 Vbeta and 13 Jbeta primers. Measured with immunoSEQ multiplex PCR; TCRdb has only the in-frame clones, and not every one. The sample shows approximately 140,000 clones, 60% to 80% of them seen only once. The sample taken for sequencing was PBMCs. These receptors all stem from a man between 18 and 29 years old in good health and CMV-seronegative.

The rearrangement uses TRBV5-6 and TRBJ1-1, with TRBD1 identical over 9 bases. The CDR3 length is 17 residues. Germline assignment: CDR1 SGHDT and CDR2 YYEEEE. V trimming: 3 bases; J trimming: 4 bases; junction bases outside the gene matches: 13. CDR3 sequence (DNA): TGTGCCAGCAGCTCGTGGCGGGACAGGGAATCTGGCACTGAAGCTTTCTTT. Protein product: CASSSWRDRESGTEAFF.

This rearrangement joins TRBV9 to TRBJ2-1; D remains ambiguous. This CDR3 region has 15 residues. Trimming removed 4 bases at V and 0 bases at J, with 11 bases between. The germline gives CDR1 SGDLS, CDR2 YYNGEE. The CDR3 loop is CASSPDLGSYNEQFF. CDR3 nucleotide sequence: TGTGCCAGCAGCCCCGACCTAGGCTCCTACAATGAGCAGTTCTTC.

This chain connects TRBV6-1 to TRBJ1-1; weak D call: TRBD1 (5 bases). The CDR3 contains 13 residues. The ends were cut back, 9 bases at V and 2 bases at J, with 13 bases in the middle. Germline CDR1 is MNHNS and CDR2 is SASEGT. CDR3 nucleotides: TGTGCCAGTCCAGTGGGACTTAACACTGAAGCTTTCTTT. As protein: CASPVGLNTEAFF.

V usage is TRBV7-9 and J usage is TRBJ1-5, with D perhaps TRBD1 (5 bases). CDR3 length: 17 amino acids. Germline V gene lookup returns CDR1 SEHNR and CDR2 FQNEAQ (reference sequence). V lost 0 bases and J lost 4, with 16 bases in between. CDR3 sequence: CASSLASGGAENQPQHF. The CDR3 DNA sequence: TGTGCCAGCAGCTTAGCGAGTGGTGGGGCCGAGAATCAGCCCCAGCATTTT.

This clone was seen only a few times. CDR3 in amino acids: CASISGVDGYTF. In nucleotides, the CDR3 is TGTGCCAGCATATCAGGGGTGGATGGCTACACCTTC. The V and J genes are TRBV2 and TRBJ1-2, with a possible D match to TRBD1 (6 bases). Germline V gene sequence: CDR1 SNHLY, CDR2 FYNNEI. The CDR3 sequence is 12 residues long. Trimming removed 7 bases from V and 6 bases from J, with 12 bases in between.

The chain uses TRBV11-2 and TRBJ1-2, with D hard to call. Trimming took 0 bases from V and 6 from J, leaving 11 bases between them. Germline CDR1 reads SGHAT; CDR2 reads FQNNGV. This CDR3 region has 14 residues. This CDR3 reads CASSLERETDGYTF. The CDR3 coding sequence is TGTGCCAGCAGCTTAGAGCGAGAAACGGATGGCTACACCTTC.

This rearrangement joins TRBV10-3 to TRBJ2-1, with 11 bases that match TRBD1. The germline CDR1 and CDR2 sequences are ENHRY and SYGVKD. This CDR3 has 17 amino acids. Trimming cost V 5 bases and J 3 bases; bases outside gene matches: 9. The CDR3, as DNA: TGTGCCATCAGTTACCACTCCGGGACAGGGGGCTACAATGAGCAGTTCTTC. This gives the protein CAISYHSGTGGYNEQFF.

This clone was observed once. The chain joins TRBV6-5 to TRBJ2-6; weak D call: TRBD1 (6 bases). CDR3 length: 16 amino acids. The V end lost 4 bases, the J end lost 2 bases, and 12 bases lay between the germline ends. Per germline, CDR1 MNHEY and CDR2 SVGAGI. The chain's CDR3 is CASSSLTGTGANVLTF. CDR3 DNA sequence: TGTGCCAGCAGTTCCCTAACAGGGACTGGGGCCAACGTCCTGACTTTC.

This chain joins TRBV4-1 and TRBJ1-2; 9 bases fit TRBD1. Germline-derived CDR1 and CDR2 are MGHRA and YSYEKL. With V trimmed by 4 bases and J by 6 bases, 3 bases remained unmatched. The CDR3 covers 13 residues. The CDR3 protein is CASSRRQGDGYTF. Here the CDR3 DNA reads TGCGCCAGCAGCCGCCGACAGGGGGATGGCTACACCTTC.

This chain uses TRBV6-1 with TRBJ2-3, with 9 bases lining up with TRBD2. The CDR3 has 15 residues. Trimming took 5 bases from V and 3 from J; bases not matched to a gene: 6. The germline V gene has CDR1 MNHNS and CDR2 SASEGT. CDR3 amino acids: CASSSAGGPTDTQYF. The CDR3 region has the DNA TGTGCCAGCAGTAGCGCGGGGGGGCCGACAGATACGCAGTATTTT.

The chain couples TRBV7-2 to TRBJ2-3; D not resolved. The CDR3 consists of 14 residues. In germline, CDR1 is SGHTA, CDR2 FQGNSA. V lost 2 bases and J lost 3, with 9 bases in between. CDR3 in DNA: TGTGCCAGCAGCTTACGTCAGAGGACAGATACGCAGTATTTT. The encoded protein is CASSLRQRTDTQYF. The whole variable domain, filled in from reference TRBV7-2 and TRBJ2-3, reads GAGVSQSPSNKVTEKGKDVELRCDPISGHTALYWYRQSLGQGLEFLIYFQGNSAPDKSGLPSDRFSAERTGGSVSTLTIQRTQQEDSAVYLCASSLRQRTDTQYFGPGTRLTVL.

The chain recombines TRBV30 with TRBJ1-1, with TRBD1 as a possible D gene (5 bases). The CDR3 length is 11 residues. The V gene's germline CDR1 is GTSNPN and CDR2 SVGIG (reference sequence). V was shortened by 7 bases and J by 1 base, with 7 bases between the two germline ends. The CDR3 protein is CASQGNTEAFF. CDR3 nucleotide sequence: TGTGCCTCCCAGGGGAACACTGAAGCTTTCTTT.

The rearrangement uses TRBV15 and TRBJ2-4; TRBD1 might be the D (6 bases). This CDR3 has 14 residues. Germline loops: CDR1 LNHNV, CDR2 YYDKDF (reference sequence). Trimming cost V 3 bases and J 0 bases, with 6 bases left between them. Here the CDR3 reads CATSRGQAKNIQYF. For the CDR3, the DNA is TGTGCCACCAGCAGGGGACAAGCCAAAAACATTCAGTACTTC. The whole variable domain, remainder taken from reference TRBV15 and TRBJ2-4, is DAMVIQNPRYQVTQFGKPVTLSCSQTLNHNVMYWYQQKSSQAPKLLFHYYDKDFNNEADTPDNFQSRRPNTSFCFLDIRSPGLGDTAMYLCATSRGQAKNIQYFGAGTRLSVL.

The genes are TRBV7-2 and TRBJ2-7; perhaps TRBD2 as D (6 bases). Germline CDR1 is SGHTA and CDR2 is FQGNSA. The V gene lost 4 bases and the J gene lost 6 bases, with 16 bases spanning the gap. The CDR3 sequence is 14 residues long. CDR3 protein: CASSSLAGGGEQYF. The CDR3 DNA sequence: TGTGCCAGCAGCTCCCTCGCTGGGGGAGGCGAGCAGTACTTC.